This T cell receptor beta chain was observed in a study of T cells in narcolepsy. Generated by immunoSEQ multiplex PCR, the TCRdb table keeps only in-frame clones and is missing some. Of 30,000 to 35,000 clones listed, roughly four fifths are singletons. Regarding the study as a whole: Autoreactive HCRT-specific and TRIB2-specific clonotypes were marked in same-patient CSF-versus-blood CD4+ comparisons. Autoreactive clonotypes reportedly recurred in blood of same and different patients, not controls. In some patient and control memory CD4+ samples, autoreactive clones were absent.

To note about this clone: Its matching antigen is unknown.

Germline assignment: CDR1 SGHTA and CDR2 FQGTGA. The CDR3 is 15 amino acids. Trimming pared 2 bases from V and 4 bases from J, leaving 14 bases between. This sequence joins TRBV7-3 and TRBJ2-5; D is unresolved. The sequence came from a human donor with narcolepsy. Sequenced: CD45RA- memory CD4+ T cells from PBMCs. CDR3 sequence: CASSLSGVLGETQYF. CDR3 in DNA: TGTGCCAGCAGCTTATCCGGAGTCTTGGGAGAGACCCAGTACTTC.